This is a list of T cell receptor beta chains from one sample in a study of T cell clones after liver transplantation. Data came from immunoSEQ multiplex PCR; TCRdb stores just in-frame clones and leaves some out. Of tens of thousands of clones detected, 82% appear once; the ten largest clones hold approximately 0.47%. Sequenced here: CD4+ T cells from blood, sampled roughly 3.5 years after liver transplant. These TCRs come from a human patient who received a liver transplant. Some T cells could come from the graft donor. The CDR3 runs from the conserved cysteine through the conserved F or W. A D gene is named only where the DNA matches it firmly. Not all rows give a size; the values are once, few, many and, for expanded clones, a class.

cdr3_aa	cdr3_nt	v_call	j_call	d_call	clone_size
CAWSSPRVAFF	TGTGCCTGGAGTAGTCCTCGGGTGGCTTTCTTT	TRBV30	TRBJ1-1	NA	few
CASQGIGGWGNTIYF	TGTGCCAGCCAGGGGATAGGCGGATGGGGAAACACCATATATTTT	TRBV28	TRBJ1-3	NA	few
CASSLRTSGITDTQYF	TGTGCCAGCAGCTTGAGGACTAGCGGAATCACAGATACGCAGTATTTT	TRBV7-3	TRBJ2-3	TRBD2	NA
CASSPGANYGYTF	TGTGCCAGCTCACCGGGGGCTAACTATGGCTACACCTTC	TRBV18	TRBJ1-2	NA	NA
CASSRLGTENEKLFF	TGTGCCAGCAGCAGGTTGGGGACGGAAAATGAAAAACTGTTTTTT	TRBV14	TRBJ1-4	NA	NA
CASSYSPGRYGYTF	TGTGCCAGCAGTTACAGCCCGGGGAGATATGGCTACACCTTC	TRBV6-5	TRBJ1-2	NA	NA
CASSLLFGSSYEQYF	TGTGCCAGCAGTTTATTGTTTGGCAGCTCCTACGAGCAGTACTTC	TRBV28	TRBJ2-7	NA	NA
CASSPSGQGAGNQPQHF	TGTGCCAGCTCACCATCAGGCCAGGGGGCGGGCAATCAGCCCCAGCATTTT	TRBV18	TRBJ1-5	TRBD1	NA
CATGGSREQYF	TGTGCCACCGGGGGTTCCCGCGAGCAGTACTTC	TRBV27	TRBJ2-7	NA	once
CASSQDHGGTPTRYGYTF	TGCGCCAGCAGCCAAGATCACGGCGGGACCCCTACGCGGTATGGCTACACCTTC	TRBV4-3	TRBJ1-2	NA	NA
CASSFFPTAGAEQYF	TGTGCCAGCAGCTTTTTCCCCACGGCGGGAGCCGAGCAGTACTTC	TRBV7-2	TRBJ2-7	TRBD2	NA
CSVVGGTAKNIQYF	TGCAGCGTTGTTGGGGGGACGGCCAAAAACATTCAGTACTTC	TRBV29-1	TRBJ2-4	NA	few
CASSLEGQGGYEQYF	TGCGCCAGCAGCTTGGAAGGTCAGGGGGGCTACGAGCAGTACTTC	TRBV5-1	TRBJ2-7	NA	NA
CASSSTGGGQETQYF	TGTGCCAGTAGTTCGACAGGGGGAGGGCAAGAGACCCAGTACTTC	TRBV19	TRBJ2-5	TRBD1	few
CASSLGQPNEKLFF	TGCGCCAGCAGCTTGGGACAGCCGAATGAAAAACTGTTTTTT	TRBV5-1	TRBJ1-4	NA	NA
CASSLPGTGVRNGYTF	TGTGCCAGCAGCTTACCCGGGACAGGGGTTCGGAACGGCTACACCTTC	TRBV7-9	TRBJ1-2	TRBD1	NA
CASASGTKETDTQYF	TGCGCCAGCGCCTCCGGGACCAAAGAAACAGATACGCAGTATTTT	TRBV5-1	TRBJ2-3	NA	NA
CASSGLAGAGSETQYF	TGTGCCAGCTCGGGACTAGCGGGAGCGGGGTCAGAGACCCAGTACTTC	TRBV5-4	TRBJ2-5	TRBD2	NA
CASSDWGALGGHTF	TGTGCCAGCAGTGATTGGGGGGCGCTTGGTGGCCACACCTTC	TRBV2	TRBJ1-2	NA	once
CASSIEGGGNTEAFF	TGTGCCAGTAGTATAGAAGGAGGGGGGAACACTGAAGCTTTCTTT	TRBV19	TRBJ1-1	NA	few
CASRSRANTGELFF	TGTGCCAGTAGGTCCAGGGCGAACACCGGGGAGCTGTTTTTT	TRBV19	TRBJ2-2	NA	few
CASRDGSRADTQYF	TGTGCCAGCAGGGACGGGAGCAGGGCAGATACGCAGTATTTT	TRBV6-4	TRBJ2-3	NA	NA
CASTGFALYDQPQHF	TGTGCTAGCACAGGGTTCGCCTTGTACGATCAGCCCCAGCATTTT	TRBV19	TRBJ1-5	NA	NA
CASSPVGLSSYNEQFF	TGTGCCAGCAGCCCCGTGGGGCTAAGCTCCTACAATGAGCAGTTCTTC	TRBV7-2	TRBJ2-1	NA	NA
CASSPGQGNEKLFF	TGTGCCAGCAGCCCGGGACAGGGTAATGAAAAACTGTTTTTT	TRBV7-9	TRBJ1-4	TRBD1	NA
CASSASGDETQYF	TGTGCCAGCAGTGCAAGCGGGGACGAGACCCAGTACTTC	TRBV2	TRBJ2-5	TRBD2	NA
CASSSDLMGTGELFF	TGCGCCAGCAGCTCGGACCTAATGGGCACCGGGGAGCTGTTTTTT	TRBV5-1	TRBJ2-2	NA	NA
CASSLDSGVYNEQFF	TGTGCCAGCAGCCTAGATTCGGGTGTCTACAATGAGCAGTTCTTC	TRBV9	TRBJ2-1	NA	once
CASITGQGNTEAFF	TGTGCCAGCATTACGGGACAGGGTAACACTGAAGCTTTCTTT	TRBV6-1	TRBJ1-1	TRBD1	NA
CASSSDRGLRRNTIYF	TGTGCCAGCAGCTCTGACAGGGGGTTAAGGCGAAACACCATATATTTT	TRBV5-4	TRBJ1-3	TRBD1	NA
CATTGGVGYNEQFF	TGCGCCACCACGGGGGGAGTGGGGTACAATGAGCAGTTCTTC	TRBV10-2	TRBJ2-1	TRBD2	NA
CASSLYGGSGNTEAFF	TGTGCCAGCAGTTTATACGGAGGAAGCGGGAACACTGAAGCTTTCTTT	TRBV28	TRBJ1-1	NA	NA
CASSPRTENTEAFF	TGTGCCAGCTCACCTCGGACGGAGAACACTGAAGCTTTCTTT	TRBV18	TRBJ1-1	NA	once
CASSEPYYNEQFF	TGTGCCAGCAGTGAGCCCTACTACAATGAGCAGTTCTTC	TRBV25-1	TRBJ2-1	NA	NA
CASSPPQYQQLETQYF	TGCGCCAGCAGCCCCCCCCAGTATCAGCAACTAGAGACCCAGTACTTC	TRBV5-1	TRBJ2-5	NA	few
CASRQGNEQYF	TGTGCCAGCAGACAGGGGAACGAGCAGTACTTC	TRBV18	TRBJ2-7	TRBD1	NA
CATSSPGQAWGGYTF	TGTGCCACCAGCTCTCCGGGACAGGCTTGGGGAGGCTACACCTTC	TRBV15	TRBJ1-2	TRBD1	NA
CASSDSHGTGKYF	TGTGCCAGCAGTGACTCGCACGGGACGGGCAAGTACTTC	TRBV6-4	TRBJ2-5	NA	NA
CASSYYAGLQETQYF	TGTGCCAGCAGTTACTACGCAGGACTTCAAGAGACCCAGTACTTC	TRBV6-5	TRBJ2-5	NA	NA
CASSSAGTASYEQYF	TGTGCCAGCAGCTCGGCCGGGACAGCCTCCTACGAGCAGTACTTC	TRBV7-2	TRBJ2-7	TRBD1	once
CASSPDYPTYNEQFF	TGTGCCAGCAGTCCAGACTACCCAACCTACAATGAGCAGTTCTTC	TRBV2	TRBJ2-1	NA	NA
CASSSLAGGAYNEQFF	TGTGCCAGCAGTTCCCTAGCGGGAGGGGCCTACAATGAGCAGTTCTTC	TRBV28	TRBJ2-1	TRBD2	NA
CASRKDRYEQYF	TGTGCCAGCAGAAAGGACAGGTACGAGCAGTACTTC	TRBV28	TRBJ2-7	TRBD1	NA
CASSSETTVGEQFF	TGTGCCAGCAGCTCGGAGACAACCGTCGGGGAGCAGTTCTTC	TRBV9	TRBJ2-1	NA	NA
CASSYSKVTNTEAFF	TGTGCCAGCAGTTACTCGAAGGTGACGAACACTGAAGCTTTCTTT	TRBV6-6	TRBJ1-1	NA	NA